The text below deals with one T cell receptor beta chain. No antigen is known for it. This sample was taken from a study of identical twins. Points from the study as a whole: Recombination models fit unrelated individuals' TCR alpha sharing but underestimated twins'. An excess of low generation probability was shown by twin-shared out-of-frame alpha sequences.

In TCRdb, the 5' RACE reads were re-called with MiXCR into one record per CDR3 protein. The sample shows 1.5 million to 2 million distinct CDR3 sequences, less than 35% of them seen only once. CDR1 and CDR2 (germline): LGHDT, YNNKEL (reference sequence). The CDR3 covers 16 residues. Trimming cost V 1 base and J 7 bases, with 20 bases left between them. The clonotype was recovered from a newborn girl in good health. J is TRBJ2-7 and V is TRBV3-1; D is perhaps TRBD2 (5 bases). Sequenced material: cord blood. CDR3 DNA: TGTGCCAGCAGCCAAGGGACTCTGGGCTCCTACAATGAGCAGTACTTC. Translated: CASSQGTLGSYNEQYF.